This T cell receptor beta chain was identified during a study of graft-versus-host responses after intestinal transplantation. Assay: immunoSEQ multiplex PCR; the TCRdb copy retains only in-frame clones and omits some. The table records around 14,000 clones, 30% to 40% of them present only once. There were about 200,000 CFSE-labeled responder cells plated together with about 200,000 irradiated, violet-dye-labeled stimulator cells. Sorting after the reaction isolated proliferating CFSE-low CD3+CD4+ and CD3+CD8+ responders. Study-wide findings and caveats: Association was observed between peak circulating GvH clone levels and early post-transplant HvG declines.

This clone was found a few times. CDR1 SGDLS and CDR2 YYNGEE come from the germline V gene. This CDR3 is 14 amino acids long. V dropped 1 base and J dropped 3; count of bases not matched to a gene: 3. The sequence derives from a human patient who received an intestinal transplant. Sequencing was performed on alloreactive CD8+ T cells from a mixed lymphocyte reaction culture, taken before intestinal transplant. The subset: CFSE-low proliferating T cells sorted from approximately six-day pre-transplant mixed lymphocyte reaction (GvH or HvG direction). V and J are TRBV9 and TRBJ2-7, with 8 bases fitting TRBD2. CDR3 sequence reads: CASSVYSGGYEQYF. In nucleotides, the CDR3 is TGTGCCAGCAGCGTATACAGCGGGGGCTACGAGCAGTACTTC.